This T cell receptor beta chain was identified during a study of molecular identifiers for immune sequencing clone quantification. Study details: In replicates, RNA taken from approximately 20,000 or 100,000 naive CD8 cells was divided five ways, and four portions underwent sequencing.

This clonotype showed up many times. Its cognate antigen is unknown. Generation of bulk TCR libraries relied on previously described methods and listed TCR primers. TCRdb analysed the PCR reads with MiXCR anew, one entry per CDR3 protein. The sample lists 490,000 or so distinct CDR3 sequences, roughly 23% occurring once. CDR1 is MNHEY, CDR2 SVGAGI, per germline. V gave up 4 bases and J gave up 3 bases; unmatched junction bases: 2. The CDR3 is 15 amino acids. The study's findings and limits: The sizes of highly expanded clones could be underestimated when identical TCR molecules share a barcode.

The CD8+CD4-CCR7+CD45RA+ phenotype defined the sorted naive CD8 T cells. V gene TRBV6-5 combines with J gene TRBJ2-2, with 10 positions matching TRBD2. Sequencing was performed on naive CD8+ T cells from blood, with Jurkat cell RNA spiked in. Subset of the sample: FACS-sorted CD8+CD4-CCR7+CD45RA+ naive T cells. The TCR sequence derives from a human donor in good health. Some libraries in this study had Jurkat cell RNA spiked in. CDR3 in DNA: TGTGCCAGCAGTTCGACTAGCGGGTACACCGGGGAGCTGTTTTTT. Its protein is CASSSTSGYTGELFF.